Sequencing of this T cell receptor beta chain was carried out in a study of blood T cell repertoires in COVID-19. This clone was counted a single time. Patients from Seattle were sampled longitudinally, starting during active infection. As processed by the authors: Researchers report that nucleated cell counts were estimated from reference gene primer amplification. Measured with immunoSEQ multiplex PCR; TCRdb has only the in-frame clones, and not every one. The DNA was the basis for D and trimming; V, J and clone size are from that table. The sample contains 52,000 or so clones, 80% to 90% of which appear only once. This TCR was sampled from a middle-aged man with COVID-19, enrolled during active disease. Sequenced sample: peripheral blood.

The DNA of the CDR3 is TGTGCCTGGAGTTTGGTCGGGACAGTACAAGAGACCCAGTACTTC. It yields the protein CAWSLVGTVQETQYF. This rearrangement joins TRBV30 to TRBJ2-5; 7 positions match TRBD1. In germline, CDR1 is GTSNPN, CDR2 SVGIG (reference sequence). This CDR3 contains 15 residues. V dropped 2 bases and J dropped 2; count of bases not matched to a gene: 8.